This T cell receptor beta chain is drawn from a study of tissue T cells after allogeneic stem cell transplantation. A word on this clone: The genes are named according to mouse. The missing CDR3 end, 1 residue past where the read stops, is filled in from the germline J gene.

Germline-derived CDR1 and CDR2 are SGHLS and HYDKME. V trimming: 0 bases; J trimming: 2 bases; junction bases outside the gene matches: 3. The CDR3 spans 15 residues. Time point here: mouse harvest day 14 after allogeneic transplant. Each mouse received 10^7 T-cell-depleted marrow cells plus 10^6 splenic CD5+ T cells by tail vein. Using immunoSEQ multiplex PCR, the repertoire was profiled, and TCRdb retains in-frame clones only, with some absent. The table has about 2,900 clones, about 45% seen once. The V call is TRBV12-2, the J call TRBJ2-5, with 8 nucleotides matching TRBD2. The receptor was derived from a female BALB/c mouse given C57BL/6 T cells with graft-versus-host disease after an allogeneic hematopoietic cell transplant. What was sequenced was gut tissue. The CDR3 here is CASSLGTGGQDTQYF. The covered CDR3 bases are TGTGCCAGCTCTCTCGGGACTGGAGGCCAAGACACCCAGTAC.